What follows are 18 T cell receptor beta chains derived from one specimen sequenced in a study of cytomegalovirus exposure and HLA in healthy donors. The PCR used 60 Vbeta and 13 Jbeta primers. TCRdb's table, derived via immunoSEQ multiplex PCR, lists solely in-frame clones and lacks some. The table includes fewer than 110,000 clones, about 74% detected once. Source material: PBMCs. These receptors were taken from a woman in her thirties or forties in good health and CMV-seropositive.

The rearrangement joins TRBV7-8 to TRBJ1-6; D perhaps matches TRBD1 (5 bases). The CDR3 covers 16 residues. The germline V and J ends were trimmed by 5 bases and 7 bases, with 18 bases remaining between them. Germline V CDR1 and CDR2: SGHVS, FQNEAQ. CDR3 residues: CASSPTPARDNSPLHF. For the CDR3, the DNA is TGTGCCAGCAGCCCAACCCCCGCGCGGGACAATTCACCCCTCCACTTT.

Only a few counts were recorded for this clone. The CDR3: CASSPPGQGRTGELFF. CDR3 coding DNA: TGTGCCAGCAGTCCACCGGGACAGGGGCGGACCGGGGAGCTGTTTTTT. This rearrangement joins TRBV6-6 to TRBJ2-2, with 10 bases matching TRBD1. V lost 5 bases, J lost 5 bases, and 8 bases stayed unmatched. From germline, CDR1 is MNHNY and CDR2 SVGAGI (reference sequence). This CDR3 comprises 16 residues.

The V call is TRBV19, the J call TRBJ1-5; 8 bases are a match to TRBD1. The CDR3 length is 19 residues. Germline CDR1 is LNHDA and CDR2 is SQIVND (reference sequence). J was trimmed by 2 bases and V by 4 bases; bases with no gene match: 16. The CDR3 sequence: CASSKSRQGYFLGNQPQHF. The CDR3 nucleotides are TGTGCCAGTAGTAAATCGAGACAGGGGTATTTTTTAGGCAATCAGCCCCAGCATTTT.

The chain uses TRBV5-4 and TRBJ1-1; unclear D gene. The V end lost 0 bases, the J end lost 0 bases, and 6 bases lay between the germline ends. The germline CDR1 and CDR2 sequences are SGHNT and YYREEE (reference sequence). CDR3 length equals 14 residues. DNA of the CDR3: TGTGCCAGCAGCTTGGCCGGTATGAACACTGAAGCTTTCTTT. This gives the protein CASSLAGMNTEAFF.

V gene TRBV28 combines with J gene TRBJ2-1, with D perhaps TRBD2 (6 bases). V was clipped by 8 bases and J by 2 bases, with 13 bases between them. Per the germline V gene, CDR1 is MDHEN and CDR2 is SYDVKM. The CDR3 totals 14 residues. CDR3 protein: CASSMGGTYNEQFF. CDR3 nucleotides: TGTGCCAGCTCCATGGGGGGTACCTACAATGAGCAGTTCTTC.

This clone was detected a few times. This rearrangement joins TRBV5-1 to TRBJ1-1; D unresolved. CDR3 length: 15 amino acids. V lost 1 base and J lost 3, with 13 bases in between. Germline V lookup: CDR1 SGHRS, CDR2 YFSETQ. The CDR3 sequence is CASSLSGKGHTEAFF. The CDR3 coding sequence is TGCGCCAGCAGCTTGTCGGGGAAGGGTCACACTGAAGCTTTCTTT.

The rearrangement joins TRBV13 to TRBJ1-2, with D perhaps matching TRBD1 (6 bases). From germline, CDR1 is PRHDT and CDR2 FYEKMQ (reference sequence). Trimming shortened V by 8 bases and J by 4 bases, and 17 bases separated the two germline ends. The CDR3 length is 14 residues. The CDR3 coding sequence is TGTGCCAGCGCCTCCGGGGGGCAGTTCTATGGCTACACCTTC. Translation gives CASASGGQFYGYTF.

The rearrangement joins TRBV30 to TRBJ1-5; 7 positions agree with TRBD1. Unmatched junction bases numbered 2, after V lost 0 bases and J lost 6 bases. Germline V gene data show CDR1 as GTSNPN and CDR2 as SVGIG (reference sequence). CDR3 length equals 13 residues. DNA for the CDR3: TGTGCCTGGAGTGTAGGGGGCGGTCAGCCCCAGCATTTT. This sequence encodes CAWSVGGGQPQHF.

There are a few counts of this clone. The V call is TRBV7-2, the J call TRBJ1-2; D uncertain. Trimming stripped 1 base from V and 4 bases from J, with 13 bases between. CDR1 SGHTA and CDR2 FQGNSA come from the germline V gene. The CDR3 has 15 amino acids. The CDR3: CASSLVTSTAYGYTF. DNA of the CDR3: TGTGCCAGCAGCTTAGTGACATCCACTGCCTATGGCTACACCTTC.

This chain connects TRBV5-1 to TRBJ1-1; D perhaps matches TRBD1 (6 bases). Trimming took off 4 bases at V and 1 base at J, with 11 bases between the two ends. Looked up from germline, CDR1 is SGHRS and CDR2 is YFSETQ. The CDR3 loop spans 14 amino acids. The CDR3 region has the DNA TGCGCCAGCAGCGGCGGACAGACGAACACTGAAGCTTTCTTT. Residues: CASSGGQTNTEAFF.

This clone was counted once. The chain employs TRBV6-5 and TRBJ1-2; 11 bases align to TRBD1. Germline V CDR1 and CDR2: MNHEY, SVGAGI. The CDR3 sequence is 14 residues long. The junction had 8 bases not matched to a gene; V was cut back by 6 bases and J by 8 bases. CDR3 bases: TGTGCCAGCAGGGACGGACAGGGGGCGTTGGGCTACACCTTC. The encoded protein is CASRDGQGALGYTF.

This chain links TRBV4-2 with TRBJ2-7; TRBD2 agrees at 10 bases. Germline loops: CDR1 LGHNA, CDR2 YNFKEQ. This CDR3 has 17 amino acids. V dropped 1 base and J dropped 3; count of bases not matched to a gene: 9. This chain's CDR3 is CASSQGGLAGVNYEQYF. CDR3 coding DNA: TGTGCCAGCAGCCAAGGGGGGCTAGCGGGGGTAAACTACGAGCAGTACTTC.

V gene TRBV7-2 combines with J gene TRBJ1-1, with a possible D match to TRBD1 (6 bases). Trimming took 0 bases from V and 4 from J, leaving 9 bases between them. CDR1 and CDR2 from the germline V gene are SGHTA and FQGNSA. The CDR3 length is 14 residues. CDR3 nucleotides: TGTGCCAGCAGCTTAGCGCAGGGGAGCACTGAAGCTTTCTTT. Protein product: CASSLAQGSTEAFF. Together with reference TRBV7-2 and TRBJ1-1, the CDR3 gives the full variable domain: GAGVSQSPSNKVTEKGKDVELRCDPISGHTALYWYRQSLGQGLEFLIYFQGNSAPDKSGLPSDRFSAERTGGSVSTLTIQRTQQEDSAVYLCASSLAQGSTEAFFGQGTRLTVV.

J is TRBJ2-1 and V is TRBV7-3; D remains ambiguous. V was shortened by 4 bases and J by 4 bases, with 8 bases between the two germline ends. CDR3 length: 13 amino acids. Germline CDR1 SGHTA, CDR2 FQGTGA. The CDR3 DNA reads as TGTGCCAGCAGCTCGAAACTTTACAATGAGCAGTTCTTC. It specifies CASSSKLYNEQFF.

V is TRBV9 and J is TRBJ1-1; 8 nucleotides match TRBD1. The CDR3 is 14 residues long. Germline loops: CDR1 SGDLS, CDR2 YYNGEE. V lost 0 bases, J lost 7 bases, and 5 bases stayed unmatched. In nucleotides, the CDR3 is TGTGCCAGCAGCGTAGGGGGACAGGAGAGTGAAGCTTTCTTT. Translation: CASSVGGQESEAFF.

The V gene is TRBV5-6, the J gene TRBJ2-1, with 8 bases that match TRBD2. Germline-derived CDR1 and CDR2 are SGHDT and YYEEEE. CDR3 length: 16 amino acids. Trimming cost V 3 bases and J 3 bases; bases outside gene matches: 8. CDR3 DNA: TGTGCCAGCAGCTCACCGGGACTAGGGGACTACAATGAGCAGTTCTTC. Translation: CASSSPGLGDYNEQFF.

This rearrangement joins TRBV6-5 to TRBJ1-6; TRBD1 aligns across 9 bases. V trimming: 6 bases; J trimming: 10 bases; junction bases outside the gene matches: 7. The germline V gene encodes CDR1 MNHEY and CDR2 SVGAGI. This CDR3 is built from 14 residues. The CDR3 region has the DNA TGTGCCAGCAGGGACGGGACAGGGCCATCACCCCTCCACTTT. Its protein is CASRDGTGPSPLHF.

The chain couples TRBV6-5 to TRBJ1-1; D unclear. Germline V gene sequence: CDR1 MNHEY, CDR2 SVGAGI. V was shortened by 4 bases and J by 7 bases, with 16 bases between the two germline ends. There are 14 residues in the CDR3. CDR3 amino acids: CASSSQNPGSEAFF. CDR3 DNA: TGTGCCAGCAGTTCCCAGAACCCGGGGAGTGAAGCTTTCTTT.